This entry lists 20 T cell receptor beta chains sequenced from one sample in a study of T cell responses to AZD1222 COVID-19 vaccine. The protocol was immunoSEQ multiplex PCR, while the TCRdb copy is restricted to in-frame clones and leaves out a portion. The sample carries 65,000 to 90,000 clones, roughly nine tenths recorded once. The sample here was peripheral blood, taken 28 days after the second AZD1222 dose. The receptors stem from an adult who received the AZD1222 COVID-19 vaccine.

The genes are TRBV19 and TRBJ1-5, with D maybe TRBD1 (6 bases). Trimming took 6 bases from V and 2 from J, leaving 17 bases between them. This CDR3 is 16 amino acids long. In germline, CDR1 is LNHDA, CDR2 SQIVND (reference sequence). CDR3 region: CASRGLGAGGNQPQHF. The CDR3 bases are TGTGCCAGTAGGGGGCTGGGGGCAGGGGGCAATCAGCCCCAGCATTTT.

The chain carries TRBV15 and TRBJ2-3, with 10 positions matching TRBD2. This CDR3 comprises 18 residues. V lost 1 base and J lost 5; bases outside the gene matches: 12. Germline CDR1 LNHNV, CDR2 YYDKDF (reference sequence). The CDR3 nucleotides read TGTGCCACCAGCAGAGTTATCGGACAGCGGGAGGGCAGAGATACGCAGTATTTT. Its translation: CATSRVIGQREGRDTQYF.

The DNA for the CDR3 is TGTGCCAGCAGCTTGTATAATCAGCCCCAGCATTTT. As protein: CASSLYNQPQHF. V usage is TRBV7-9 and J usage is TRBJ1-5; D gene uncertain. The germline CDR1 and CDR2 sequences are SEHNR and FQNEAQ (reference sequence). Trimming pared 3 bases from V and 4 bases from J, leaving 4 bases between. The CDR3 has 12 amino acids.

This sequence joins TRBV6-5 and TRBJ1-2, with TRBD1 matching 8 bases. This CDR3 has 14 residues. CDR1 and CDR2 (germline): MNHEY, SVGAGI. The ends lost 5 bases at V and 6 bases at J; junction bases unmatched: 8. CDR3: CASSIQGGSDGYTF. CDR3 in DNA: TGTGCCAGCAGTATACAGGGGGGGTCAGATGGCTACACCTTC.

V usage is TRBV30 and J usage is TRBJ1-2; D perhaps matches TRBD1 (6 bases). The germline gives CDR1 GTSNPN, CDR2 SVGIG (reference sequence). V gave up 3 bases and J gave up 4 bases, with 12 bases separating them. The CDR3 consists of 13 residues. CDR3 loop: CAWSRGQAYGYTF. DNA for the CDR3: TGTGCCTGGAGCCGGGGGCAGGCCTATGGCTACACCTTC.

Concerning this clone: The sample has other DNA sequences that encode this CDR3 too. The chain has TRBV29-1 and TRBJ2-3; D gene unclear. Trimming pared 3 bases from V and 2 bases from J, leaving 3 bases between. The germline CDR1 and CDR2 sequences are SQVTM and ANQGSEA. This CDR3 is 11 amino acids long. The CDR3 DNA reads as TGCAGCGTTGAGGACACAGATACGCAGTATTTT. Protein product: CSVEDTDTQYF.

The chain is built from TRBV7-3 and TRBJ2-7, with TRBD1 matching 10 bases. The CDR3 extends over 15 amino acids. V shed 4 bases and J 4 bases; nucleotides not matched to a gene: 7. Germline-derived CDR1 and CDR2 are SGHTA and FQGTGA. CDR3 loop: CASSYTGTGDYEQYF. The CDR3 nucleotides are TGTGCCAGCAGCTACACCGGGACAGGGGATTACGAGCAGTACTTC.

The chain carries TRBV10-1 and TRBJ1-2; D gene ambiguous. The germline CDR1 and CDR2 sequences are WNHNN and SYGVQD (reference sequence). V was trimmed by 2 bases and J by 4 bases, leaving 8 bases between them. This CDR3 has 13 amino acids. The CDR3 nucleotides read TGCGCCAGCAGTGAGAAAGTTAGCTATGGCTACACCTTC. Its protein product is CASSEKVSYGYTF.

V usage is TRBV27 and J usage is TRBJ1-4; possibly TRBD1 for D (5 bases). The CDR3 has 16 residues. CDR1 is MNHEY and CDR2 is SMNVEV in the germline V gene (reference sequence). Trimming took off 3 bases at V and 3 bases at J, with 14 bases between the two ends. Here the CDR3 reads CASSLLPGGANEKLFF. CDR3 in DNA: TGTGCCAGCAGTTTGTTACCCGGGGGGGCTAATGAAAAACTGTTTTTT. Complete variable domain (other parts from reference TRBV27 and TRBJ1-4): EAQVTQNPRYLITVTGKKLTVTCSQNMNHEYMSWYRQDPGLGLRQIYYSMNVEVTDKGDVPEGYKVSRKEKRNFPLILESPSPNQTSLYFCASSLLPGGANEKLFFGSGTQLSVL.

Here the CDR3 DNA reads TGCAGTGCTAGTACGGGACCTAACACCGGGGAGCTGTTTTTT. Encoded protein: CSASTGPNTGELFF. The chain has TRBV20-1 and TRBJ2-2, with D perhaps matching TRBD1 or TRBD2 (5 bases each). Trimming cost V 3 bases and J 2 bases, with 10 bases left between them. CDR1 and CDR2 (germline): DFQATT, SNEGSKA (reference sequence). The CDR3 covers 14 residues.

V is TRBV30 and J is TRBJ1-2, with D hard to call. CDR3 length: 13 residues. Trimming left V 2 bases short and J 0 bases short, with 7 bases between. Per germline, CDR1 GTSNPN and CDR2 SVGIG (reference sequence). CDR3 DNA: TGTGCCTGGAGTCCCGGGGCTAACTATGGCTACACCTTC. Its translation is CAWSPGANYGYTF. The full variable domain, its missing parts supplied by reference TRBV30 and TRBJ1-2, is SQTIHQWPATLVQPVGSPLSLECTVEGTSNPNLYWYRQAAGRGLQLLFYSVGIGQISSEVPQNLSASRPQDRQFILSSKKLLLSDSGFYLCAWSPGANYGYTFGSGTRLTVV.

This clone was observed once. The rearrangement joins TRBV7-2 to TRBJ2-1; D might be TRBD2 (7 bases). V dropped 5 bases and J dropped 5 bases, with 13 bases sitting between them. This CDR3 comprises 14 residues. Germline values: CDR1 SGHTA, CDR2 FQGNSA. CDR3 protein: CASSRTGGHNEQFF. The CDR3 DNA reads as TGTGCCAGCAGCCGCACCGGGGGGCACAATGAGCAGTTCTTC.

The chain has TRBV12-5 and TRBJ1-1; D ambiguous. The CDR3 extends over 11 amino acids. V was clipped by 1 base and J by 4 bases, with 1 base between them. CDR1 and CDR2 from the germline V gene are LGHNT and FRNRAP. This CDR3 reads CASGLGTEAFF. The CDR3 region has the DNA TGTGCTAGTGGTTTGGGCACTGAAGCTTTCTTT. The whole variable domain, remainder taken from reference TRBV12-5 and TRBJ1-1, is DARVTQTPRHKVTEMGQEVTMRCQPILGHNTVFWYRQTMMQGLELLAYFRNRAPLDDSGMPKDRFSAEMPDATLATLKIQPSEPRDSAVYFCASGLGTEAFFGQGTRLTVV.

V gene TRBV2 combines with J gene TRBJ1-5; tentative D call: TRBD1 (5 bases). Looked up from germline, CDR1 is SNHLY and CDR2 is FYNNEI. V lost 4 bases to trimming and J lost 4 bases, with 14 bases between them. This CDR3 comprises 15 residues. CDR3 DNA sequence: TGTGCCAGCAGTGTGGCAGCCCCAGGGAATCAGCCCCAGCATTTT. Its translation is CASSVAAPGNQPQHF.

V usage is TRBV3-1 (or the pseudogene TRBV3-2) and J usage is TRBJ2-1, with 10 bases that match TRBD2. Germline V lookup: CDR1 LGHDT, CDR2 YNNKEL (reference sequence). Trimming cost V 3 bases and J 4 bases; bases outside gene matches: 3. CDR3 length equals 15 residues. The CDR3 loop is CASSQGLARYNEQFF. The CDR3 nucleotides are TGTGCCAGCAGCCAGGGACTAGCGAGATACAATGAGCAGTTCTTC.

This rearrangement joins TRBV6-6 to TRBJ1-5; TRBD1 agrees at 9 bases. This CDR3 comprises 16 residues. Per the germline V gene, CDR1 is MNHNY and CDR2 is SVGAGI (reference sequence). Trimming took 6 bases from V and 3 from J; bases not matched to a gene: 9. The CDR3 DNA follows: TGTGCCAGCAGGCACACGACAGGGGGTTTCAATCAGCCCCAGCATTTT. As protein: CASRHTTGGFNQPQHF.

This sequence joins TRBV7-8 and TRBJ2-5; D remains ambiguous. Trimming shortened V by 0 bases and J by 4 bases, and 9 bases separated the two germline ends. From germline, CDR1 is SGHVS and CDR2 FQNEAQ. CDR3 length equals 14 residues. CDR3 bases: TGTGCCAGCAGCTTAGCCGGAGTTCGAGAGACCCAGTACTTC. Translated, it gives CASSLAGVRETQYF.

V and J are TRBV18 and TRBJ2-5; D not certain. V gave up 0 bases and J gave up 7 bases, with 12 bases separating them. From germline, CDR1 is KGHSH and CDR2 LQKENI. CDR3 length equals 14 residues. The DNA of the CDR3 is TGTGCCAGCTCACCACCGGGCCAGGCGGCGACCCAGTACTTC. Translation: CASSPPGQAATQYF.

The chain combines TRBV7-2 with TRBJ2-1; TRBD2 matches 7 bases. V gave up 3 bases and J gave up 7 bases; unmatched junction bases: 9. Per germline, CDR1 SGHTA and CDR2 FQGNSA. This CDR3 is 15 amino acids long. DNA for the CDR3: TGTGCCAGCAGCTTTTTTGGCGGGAGAGGTAATGAGCAGTTCTTC. Protein sequence: CASSFFGGRGNEQFF.

J is TRBJ2-1 and V is TRBV29-1; D may be TRBD2 (6 bases). V lost 5 bases and J 8 bases, leaving 16 bases between the germline ends. This CDR3 spans 13 amino acids. Germline-derived CDR1 and CDR2 are SQVTM and ANQGSEA. The CDR3 protein is CSVRRTIVDEQFF. CDR3 DNA: TGCAGCGTTAGAAGGACTATCGTGGATGAGCAGTTCTTC.